The 24 T cell receptor beta chains reported below all come from one sample, sequenced in a study of cytomegalovirus exposure and HLA in healthy donors. PCR employed 60 Vbeta and 13 Jbeta primers. Assay used: immunoSEQ multiplex PCR; TCRdb lists only in-frame clones, some missing. The table includes 59,000 or so clones, 65% to 90% detected once. The material sequenced was PBMCs. The origin of the receptors is a female donor in good health and CMV-seronegative.

The chain combines TRBV10-1 with TRBJ1-2, with a tentative D call TRBD1 (5 bases). The CDR3 covers 13 residues. Germline assignment: CDR1 WNHNN and CDR2 SYGVQD (reference sequence). Trimming stripped 4 bases from V and 4 bases from J, with 10 bases between. CDR3 DNA: TGCGCCAGCAGTGGTCAGGGAGGCTATGGCTACACCTTC. It translates to CASSGQGGYGYTF.

This sequence joins TRBV18 and TRBJ1-2; D might be TRBD1 (6 bases). The CDR3 is made up of 13 amino acids. The germline gives CDR1 KGHSH, CDR2 LQKENI. The V end lost 6 bases, the J end lost 5 bases, and 13 bases lay between the germline ends. The CDR3 here is CASSQDSKYGYTF. CDR3 DNA: TGTGCCAGCTCGCAGGACAGCAAATATGGCTACACCTTC.

The chain employs TRBV19 and TRBJ1-1; maybe TRBD1 (5 bases). The CDR3 loop spans 15 amino acids. Germline V gene data show CDR1 as LNHDA and CDR2 as SQIVND (reference sequence). V was clipped by 4 bases and J by 0 bases, with 12 bases between them. The CDR3 here is CASSTPGGMNTEAFF. The CDR3, as DNA: TGTGCCAGTAGTACGCCCGGGGGGATGAACACTGAAGCTTTCTTT.

This chain joins TRBV9 and TRBJ2-1, with D unresolved. V lost 3 bases and J lost 4, with 11 bases in between. CDR3 size: 14 residues. The germline V gene encodes CDR1 SGDLS and CDR2 YYNGEE. The CDR3 DNA reads as TGTGCCAGCAGCGCCGTACTCGCTTACAATGAGCAGTTCTTC. Translating gives CASSAVLAYNEQFF.

The gene calls are TRBV4-2 and TRBJ2-5; 13 positions match TRBD2. J lost 4 bases, V lost 5 bases, and 7 bases had no gene match. The length of the CDR3 is 16 residues. Germline V gives CDR1 LGHNA, CDR2 YNFKEQ. The CDR3 loop reads CASSYGLAGAVETQYF. Written as DNA, the CDR3 is TGTGCCAGCAGCTACGGACTAGCGGGAGCGGTAGAGACCCAGTACTTC.

The chain joins TRBV7-6 to TRBJ2-1; 14 bases match TRBD2. V lost 5 bases, J lost 8 bases, and 11 bases stayed unmatched. Germline lookup yields CDR1 SGHVS and CDR2 FNYEAQ. The CDR3 has 17 residues. The CDR3 bases are TGTGCCAGCAGCGAAACCGGGACTAGCGGGAGTCCCTATGAGCAGTTCTTC. It specifies CASSETGTSGSPYEQFF.

The rearrangement uses TRBV6-5 and TRBJ2-3; 12 nucleotides match TRBD2. Trimming removed 6 bases from V and 6 bases from J; junction bases left unmatched: 7. CDR3 length equals 15 residues. The V gene's germline CDR1 is MNHEY and CDR2 SVGAGI. The CDR3, as DNA: TGTGCCAGCAGGTCTAGCGGGAGGGCGGGGGATACGCAGTATTTT. It yields the protein CASRSSGRAGDTQYF.

With regard to this clone: Germline is not matched at one junction end, which may reflect a read error. This chain links TRBV7-7 with TRBJ2-7; D is possibly TRBD2 (6 bases). Germline V gives CDR1 SSHAT, CDR2 FNYEAQ (reference sequence). This CDR3 contains 14 residues. CDR3 DNA: TGTGCTAGCAGCTCCGGGGGTAGCTCCTACGAGCAGTACTTC. Protein: CASSSGGSSYEQYF.

The chain couples TRBV19 to TRBJ2-7; D is undetermined. V lost 3 bases to trimming and J lost 9 bases, with 12 bases between them. Germline V gives CDR1 LNHDA, CDR2 SQIVND (reference sequence). The CDR3 is 12 residues long. Here the CDR3 DNA reads TGTGCCAGTAGTATCCCGGGTTATCGGCAGTACTTC. It yields the protein CASSIPGYRQYF.

This clone was seen only once. This chain joins TRBV6-5 and TRBJ1-3, with D tentatively TRBD1 (6 bases). Deletions cut 8 bases from V and 4 bases from J, with 12 bases between. This CDR3 region has 13 residues. Germline V gene lookup returns CDR1 MNHEY and CDR2 SVGAGI. In DNA, the CDR3 is TGTGCCAGCGTCCAGGGGCCCGGAAACACCATATATTTT. As protein: CASVQGPGNTIYF.

This clone was picked up a small number of times. This rearrangement joins TRBV5-5 to TRBJ2-4; a possible D gene is TRBD1 (6 bases). There are 15 residues in the CDR3. From germline, CDR1 is SGHKS and CDR2 YYEKEE (reference sequence). The V end lost 1 base, the J end lost 4 bases, and 12 bases lay between the germline ends. This CDR3 is CASSLILQGKNIQYF. The CDR3 region has the DNA TGTGCCAGCAGCTTGATCCTACAGGGTAAAAACATTCAGTACTTC.

CDR3: CASRPSGTAEAFF. CDR3 coding DNA: TGTGCCAGCAGGCCGTCAGGGACTGCTGAAGCTTTCTTT. This chain joins TRBV25-1 and TRBJ1-1, with D tentatively TRBD1 (5 bases). This CDR3 has 13 residues. Per germline, CDR1 MGHDK and CDR2 SYGVNS. Between the trimmed V and J ends, which lost 6 bases and 6 bases, there was a span of 14 bases.

The chain carries TRBV6-5 and TRBJ2-3, with 7 bases fitting TRBD1. V shed 2 bases and J 6 bases; nucleotides not matched to a gene: 5. The CDR3 consists of 14 residues. Germline CDR1 is MNHEY and CDR2 is SVGAGI. CDR3 coding DNA: TGTGCCAGCAGTTACCGAAGGGGGCAGGATACGCAGTATTTT. This encodes CASSYRRGQDTQYF.

V gene TRBV9 combines with J gene TRBJ2-2, with D perhaps TRBD2 (5 bases). Germline loops: CDR1 SGDLS, CDR2 YYNGEE. The CDR3 has 13 residues. V gave up 7 bases and J gave up 4 bases, with 11 bases separating them. CDR3 residues: CASQKAGTGELFF. DNA of the CDR3: TGTGCCAGCCAGAAGGCGGGCACCGGGGAGCTGTTTTTT.

The chain couples TRBV28 to TRBJ1-2; D is perhaps TRBD1 (5 bases). Trimming cost V 6 bases and J 5 bases, with 13 bases left between them. Germline CDR1 reads MDHEN; CDR2 reads SYDVKM. The CDR3 has 13 residues. CDR3 coding DNA: TGTGCCAGCAGGCCGCCGGGGGGTTATGGCTACACCTTC. Its protein is CASRPPGGYGYTF.

This chain uses TRBV18 with TRBJ2-1; 14 bases map to TRBD2. Looked up from germline, CDR1 is KGHSH and CDR2 is LQKENI. This CDR3 has 19 amino acids. Trimming removed 5 bases from V and 7 bases from J; junction bases left unmatched: 16. The CDR3 loop is CASSTTPISGLAGVNEQFF. The CDR3 nucleotides read TGTGCCAGCTCAACAACCCCCATCTCGGGACTAGCGGGAGTAAATGAGCAGTTCTTC.

The chain links TRBV2 to TRBJ2-5; D is perhaps TRBD2 (5 bases). V lost 6 bases to trimming and J lost 4 bases, with 9 bases between them. Germline V gives CDR1 SNHLY, CDR2 FYNNEI. The CDR3 has 12 amino acids. CDR3 sequence (DNA): TGTGCCAGCAGGCTAGAGGGAGAGACCCAGTACTTC. This encodes CASRLEGETQYF.

This clone was seen only once. This chain joins TRBV30 and TRBJ2-1; D ambiguous. The CDR3 is made up of 15 amino acids. Per germline, CDR1 GTSNPN and CDR2 SVGIG (reference sequence). V was pared by 0 bases and J by 6 bases, with 15 bases between. CDR3 loop: CAWSVGLHPGNEQFF. The CDR3 DNA reads as TGTGCCTGGAGTGTCGGCCTGCATCCGGGCAATGAGCAGTTCTTC.

The chain joins TRBV5-1 to TRBJ2-3, with D perhaps TRBD2 (6 bases). The CDR3 extends over 14 amino acids. V was cut by 2 bases and J by 3 bases, with 10 bases left in between. Germline CDR1 SGHRS, CDR2 YFSETQ. The CDR3, as DNA: TGCGCCAGCAGCTTCTCGGAGGGAACAGATACGCAGTATTTT. Translating gives CASSFSEGTDTQYF.

The genes are TRBV7-2 and TRBJ2-3; D may be TRBD2 (6 bases). Deletions cut 5 bases from V and 8 bases from J, with 11 bases between. Germline-derived CDR1 and CDR2 are SGHTA and FQGNSA. The length of the CDR3 is 12 residues. The CDR3 DNA is TGTGCCAGCAGCCTAGAGCGGGCTACGCAGTATTTT. Its protein is CASSLERATQYF.

The chain has TRBV14 and TRBJ2-7; D is perhaps TRBD1 (5 bases). This CDR3 region has 15 residues. CDR1 is SGHDN and CDR2 is FVKESK in the germline V gene. V lost 3 bases and J 5 bases, leaving 17 bases between the germline ends. In DNA, the CDR3 is TGTGCCAGCAGCCAGGTTTGGACATTATTCAACGAGCAGTACTTC. Translating gives CASSQVWTLFNEQYF.

The chain is built from TRBV11-2 and TRBJ1-1, with D uncertain. The germline CDR1 and CDR2 sequences are SGHAT and FQNNGV. V was shortened by 3 bases and J by 1 base, with 6 bases between the two germline ends. The CDR3 has 13 residues. The CDR3 DNA is TGTGCCAGCAGCTTGAACACGAACACTGAAGCTTTCTTT. Translating gives CASSLNTNTEAFF. Full variable domain (remainder filled in from reference TRBV11-2 and TRBJ1-1): EAGVAQSPRYKIIEKRQSVAFWCNPISGHATLYWYQQILGQGPKLLIQFQNNGVVDDSQLPKDRFSAERLKGVDSTLKIQPAKLEDSAVYLCASSLNTNTEAFFGQGTRLTVV.

This clone appeared a single time. The V gene is TRBV5-1, the J gene TRBJ1-2; 7 positions agree with TRBD1. The V segment lost 4 bases and the J segment 4 bases; nucleotides outside the gene matches: 4. Germline CDR1 reads SGHRS; CDR2 reads YFSETQ. The CDR3 sequence is 13 residues long. The CDR3 nucleotides read TGCGCCAGCAGCCGACAGGGTGGCTATGGCTACACCTTC. It translates to CASSRQGGYGYTF. The full variable domain, rest sourced from reference TRBV5-1 and TRBJ1-2, is KAGVTQTPRYLIKTRGQQVTLSCSPISGHRSVSWYQQTPGQGLQFLFEYFSETQRNKGNFPGRFSGRQFSNSRSEMNVSTLELGDSALYLCASSRQGGYGYTFGSGTRLTVV.

This clone is a singleton in its sample. The rearrangement joins TRBV7-9 to TRBJ2-7, with 9 positions matching TRBD1. Germline V lookup: CDR1 SEHNR, CDR2 FQNEAQ (reference sequence). Losses at the gene ends were 1 base for V and 5 bases for J; bases not matched to a gene: 9. CDR3 size: 16 residues. CDR3 amino acids: CASSLGPGQGADEQYF. The CDR3 DNA follows: TGTGCCAGCAGCTTAGGCCCGGGACAGGGTGCCGACGAGCAGTACTTC.